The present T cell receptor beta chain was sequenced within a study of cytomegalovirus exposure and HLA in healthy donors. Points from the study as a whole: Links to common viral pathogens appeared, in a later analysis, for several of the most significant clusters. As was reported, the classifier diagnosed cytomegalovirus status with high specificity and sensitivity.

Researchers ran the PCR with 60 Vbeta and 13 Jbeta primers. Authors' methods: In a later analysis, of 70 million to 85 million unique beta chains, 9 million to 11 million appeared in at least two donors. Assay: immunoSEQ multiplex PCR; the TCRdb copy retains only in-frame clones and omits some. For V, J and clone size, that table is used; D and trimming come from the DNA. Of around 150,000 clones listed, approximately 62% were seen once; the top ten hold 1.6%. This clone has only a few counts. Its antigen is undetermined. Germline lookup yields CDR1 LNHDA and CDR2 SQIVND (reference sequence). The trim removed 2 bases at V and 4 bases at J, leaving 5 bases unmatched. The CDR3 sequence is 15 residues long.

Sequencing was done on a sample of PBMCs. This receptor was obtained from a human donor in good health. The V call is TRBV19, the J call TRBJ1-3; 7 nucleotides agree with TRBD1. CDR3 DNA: TGTGCCAGTAGTATAAAGACAGGGCCGGGAAACACCATATATTTT. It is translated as CASSIKTGPGNTIYF.